The rows below give T cell receptor beta chains drawn from one sample of a study of cytomegalovirus exposure and HLA in healthy donors. Assay used: immunoSEQ multiplex PCR; TCRdb lists only in-frame clones, some missing. The sample records under 150,000 clones, around four fifths being singletons. Sample: PBMCs. The receptors here all came from a male donor in good health and CMV-seronegative. Both conserved end residues are part of each CDR3. The D gene is left open where the match is weak. The size field is filled for only some rows; it gives once, few, many or a size class.

-	TRBV7-2	-	TRBJ2-5	TGTGCCAGCAGCTTAGTTAGCGCCCTCCAAGAGACCCAGTACTTC	CASSLVSALQETQYF
-	TRBV11-2	-	TRBJ2-7	TGTGCCAGCAGCTTGCCGGGGGTGGGATACGAGCAGTACTTC	CASSLPGVGYEQYF
-	TRBV10-3	TRBD1	TRBJ2-3	TGTGCCATCAGCGAGGACAGGGGGCGCACAGATACGCAGTATTTT	CAISEDRGRTDTQYF
-	TRBV28	TRBD1	TRBJ2-2	TGTGCCAGCAGCGGTACAGGGGGTCGATCTCGCGGCGGGGAGCTGTTTTTT	CASSGTGGRSRGGELFF
-	TRBV29-1	TRBD2	TRBJ2-7	TGCAGCGTTGAACGGGCTAGCGGGAGCTACGAGCAGTACTTC	CSVERASGSYEQYF
-	TRBV7-8	-	TRBJ2-1	TGTGCCAGCAGCTCACAGGGGGCTAGCGGGAGCTCCTACAATGAGCAGTTCTTC	CASSSQGASGSSYNEQFF
-	TRBV5-6	TRBD1	TRBJ2-3	TGTGCCAGCAGCTTGGCCGGGAAGGGGGCGATTTTCGATACGCAGTATTTT	CASSLAGKGAIFDTQYF
-	TRBV25-1	TRBD1	TRBJ1-1	TGTGCCAGCTTCACCGGGACAGTAGCTTTCTTT	CASFTGTVAFF
-	TRBV7-2	TRBD1	TRBJ2-2	TGTGCCGGCAGCTACTTCCAGGGGGCCGACACCGGGGAGCTGTTTTTT	CAGSYFQGADTGELFF
-	TRBV5-8	TRBD1	TRBJ1-1	TGTGCCAGCAGCTTATGGGGACAGGGAGAAACTGAAGCTTTCTTT	CASSLWGQGETEAFF
few	TRBV29-1	-	TRBJ2-3	TGCAGCGTTTCTCAGTTACCAGATACGCAGTATTTT	CSVSQLPDTQYF
-	TRBV14	-	TRBJ2-7	TGTGCCAGCAGCCAATGGTCGGGGTACGAGCAGTACTTC	CASSQWSGYEQYF
once	TRBV19	TRBD2	TRBJ2-7	TGTGCCAGTAGTATCCTAGCGGGGGGATCCTACGAGCAGTACTTC	CASSILAGGSYEQYF
-	TRBV29-1	TRBD1	TRBJ1-2	TGCAGCGTCCCGGACAGGGGAACGTGGTATGGCTACACCTTC	CSVPDRGTWYGYTF
-	TRBV6-5	-	TRBJ1-6	TGTGCCAGCAGTTACTCGGGCAGGGAGGACTCACCCCTCCACTTT	CASSYSGREDSPLHF
-	TRBV12-5	-	TRBJ1-1	TGTGCTAGTGGTTTTGAGGGGAACACTGAAGCTTTCTTT	CASGFEGNTEAFF
-	TRBV6-6	-	TRBJ1-2	TGTGCCAGCAGTGCCGGGGGAGCTAACTATGGCTACACCTTC	CASSAGGANYGYTF
few	TRBV25-1	-	TRBJ1-5	TGTGCCAGCAGTGAGGGAAGGGCGGGGACCAATCAGCCCCAGCATTTT	CASSEGRAGTNQPQHF
-	TRBV6-6	-	TRBJ1-1	TGTGCCAGCAGTTACTTCAACGGGGGGAGGGCTTTCTTT	CASSYFNGGRAFF
-	TRBV29-1	TRBD2	TRBJ2-7	TGCAGCGTTGAGGTCTCCGGGACTAGCGGGTTTTCCTACGAGCAGTACTTC	CSVEVSGTSGFSYEQYF
-	TRBV9	TRBD2	TRBJ2-2	TGTGCCAGCAGCCCGAAAGCGGGGTTACTGTTTTTT	CASSPKAGLLFF
-	TRBV4-1	TRBD2	TRBJ2-3	TGCGCCAGCAGCCAAGATACCCAGGGGTCGAGCGGGAGTCACACAGATACGCAGTATTTT	CASSQDTQGSSGSHTDTQYF
-	TRBV6-1	TRBD1	TRBJ1-1	TGTGCCAGCACCTATGACAGGGGGAACACTGAAGCTTTCTTT	CASTYDRGNTEAFF
-	TRBV18	TRBD1	TRBJ2-7	TGTGCCAGCTCAACCCTTGGACAGGGGTACGAGCAGTGCTTC	CASSTLGQGYEQCF
-	TRBV5-6	TRBD2	TRBJ2-1	TGTGCCAGCAGCTTGGGACTAGCGGGAGTATCGAATGAGCAGTTCTTC	CASSLGLAGVSNEQFF
-	TRBV7-9	-	TRBJ2-2	TGTGCCATCACAGGGAGTACCGGGGAGCTGTTTTTT	CAITGSTGELFF
-	TRBV6-1	-	TRBJ1-5	TGTGCCAGCAGTGAAAGGGGATCACAGGCTAGCAATCAGCCCCAGCATTTT	CASSERGSQASNQPQHF
-	TRBV7-6	-	TRBJ2-3	TGTGCCAGCAGCTTAGCGGGCAGCACAGATACGCAGTATTTT	CASSLAGSTDTQYF
-	TRBV7-8	TRBD2	TRBJ2-7	TGTGCCAGCAGCCCCTACGTGAGACTAGCGGGTTTCTCCTACGAGCAGTACTTC	CASSPYVRLAGFSYEQYF
once	TRBV12-5	-	TRBJ1-1	TGTGCTAGTGGGGACGGGATGAACACTGAAGCTTTCTTT	CASGDGMNTEAFF
once	TRBV9	TRBD2	TRBJ2-1	TGTGCCAGCAGCGAACGAAAGAGACTAGCGGACTTCAATGAGCAGTTCTTC	CASSERKRLADFNEQFF
-	TRBV13	TRBD2	TRBJ2-1	TGTGCCAGCAGCTCGCGGGGGGGACTAGCGGGAGATAATTGGGCTAATGAGCAGTTCTTC	CASSSRGGLAGDNWANEQFF
-	TRBV2	TRBD2	TRBJ2-1	TGTGCCAGCAGTATAGCGGGACCTAACTACAATGAGCAGTTCTTC	CASSIAGPNYNEQFF
once	TRBV15	TRBD1	TRBJ1-4	TGTGCCACCAGCCTCCGCACCGGGACAGGGGCCGAAAAACTGTTTTTT	CATSLRTGTGAEKLFF
-	TRBV4-1	TRBD1	TRBJ2-3	TGCGCCAGCAGCGGGACAGCCGATACGCAGTATTTT	CASSGTADTQYF
-	TRBV6-5	TRBD2	TRBJ2-7	TGTGCCAGCAGTTACACCGGGACTAGCCCGGGCGAGCAGTACTTC	CASSYTGTSPGEQYF
-	TRBV4-1	-	TRBJ2-1	TGCGCCAGCAGCCAAGACAGGGGTTTGTCGAATGAGCAGTTCTTC	CASSQDRGLSNEQFF
-	TRBV4-1	TRBD2	TRBJ2-1	TGCGCCAGCAGCCGGGCGGGACTAGCGGGGGTCTACAATGAGCAGTTCTTC	CASSRAGLAGVYNEQFF
-	TRBV27	TRBD2	TRBJ2-7	TGTGCCAGCAGTTTATCATCAGGGAGACTAGCGGGAGTACTTTACGAGCAGTACTTC	CASSLSSGRLAGVLYEQYF
-	TRBV2	TRBD1	TRBJ2-7	TGTGCCAGCACCCGACAGGGGGGCTCCTACGAGCAGTACTTC	CASTRQGGSYEQYF
-	TRBV28	-	TRBJ1-5	TGTGCCAGCAGCTCCGCGGGGAGTTATAATCAGCCCCAGCATTTT	CASSSAGSYNQPQHF
-	TRBV27	TRBD2	TRBJ2-3	TGTGCCAGCAGTATACGACTAGCGGGATCCCGCACAGATACGCAGTATTTT	CASSIRLAGSRTDTQYF